The 6 T cell receptor beta chains given below trace back to one sample, sequenced in a study of OX40 agonist ivuxolimab in advanced cancers. Sequencing was performed with immunoSEQ multiplex PCR; in TCRdb, only in-frame clones are kept and a portion is missing. The data contain roughly 60,000 clones, roughly 85% of them singletons. The sample consisted of CD4+ or CD8+ T cells sorted from blood, taken in a trial of the OX40 agonist ivuxolimab. The receptors were sampled from an adult with an advanced solid tumor such as melanoma, head and neck, liver or kidney cancer.

The J gene is TRBJ1-2, the V gene TRBV27, with a possible D match to TRBD1 (5 bases). The V end lost 2 bases, the J end lost 0 bases, and 13 bases lay between the germline ends. CDR1 and CDR2 from the germline V gene are MNHEY and SMNVEV (reference sequence). This CDR3 has 16 residues. The CDR3 spells CASSLGGTFPNYGYTF. The DNA for the CDR3 is TGTGCCAGCAGTTTAGGTGGGACTTTCCCTAACTATGGCTACACCTTC.

As DNA, the CDR3 is TGTGCCAGCAGCTTGGGGGGACAGGGGCCCAATCAGCCCCAGCATTTT. Residues: CASSLGGQGPNQPQHF. V is TRBV9 and J is TRBJ1-5, with TRBD1 matching 10 bases. The V and J ends lost 4 bases and 3 bases, in that order; junction bases with no gene match: 7. CDR1 and CDR2 (germline): SGDLS, YYNGEE. The CDR3 totals 16 residues.

This clone occurred once. The V gene is TRBV5-1, the J gene TRBJ2-5, with D tentatively TRBD1 (5 bases). Trimming took off 0 bases at V and 5 bases at J, with 11 bases between the two ends. The V gene's germline CDR1 is SGHRS and CDR2 YFSETQ. CDR3 length: 14 amino acids. The CDR3 DNA follows: TGCGCCAGCAGCTTGGTCCAGGGTTTTGAGACCCAGTACTTC. This translates into CASSLVQGFETQYF. Together with reference TRBV5-1 and TRBJ2-5, the CDR3 gives the full variable domain: KAGVTQTPRYLIKTRGQQVTLSCSPISGHRSVSWYQQTPGQGLQFLFEYFSETQRNKGNFPGRFSGRQFSNSRSEMNVSTLELGDSALYLCASSLVQGFETQYFGPGTRLLVL.

V gene TRBV5-6 combines with J gene TRBJ2-1; TRBD1 agrees at 8 bases. This CDR3 has 12 residues. The junction had 9 bases not matched to a gene; V was cut back by 4 bases and J by 15 bases. The germline CDR1 and CDR2 sequences are SGHDT and YYEEEE. The CDR3 loop is CASSLDRGLGFF. The CDR3 nucleotides are TGTGCCAGCAGCCTAGACAGGGGCCTAGGGTTCTTC.

The chain recombines TRBV5-1 with TRBJ1-4; TRBD1 is a possible D gene (5 bases). The CDR3 contains 14 residues. V dropped 10 bases and J dropped 4 bases, with 17 bases sitting between them. Germline CDR1 SGHRS, CDR2 YFSETQ. In nucleotides, the CDR3 is TGCGCCTCCCGAGGCGGGACGGTTAATGAAAAACTGTTTTTT. Its translation: CASRGGTVNEKLFF.

V usage is TRBV9 and J usage is TRBJ2-1; maybe TRBD2 (5 bases). Germline CDR1 is SGDLS and CDR2 is YYNGEE. The CDR3 sequence is 14 residues long. The V and J ends lost 5 bases and 8 bases respectively, with 17 bases between them. The CDR3 DNA is TGTGCCAGCAGTACCGGCGGGCGCCGGGATGAGCAGTTCTTC. It specifies CASSTGGRRDEQFF.